This T cell receptor (beta chain) is drawn from a study of cytomegalovirus exposure and HLA in healthy donors. About this clone itself: Its antigen is as yet unknown.

PCR involved 60 Vbeta and 13 Jbeta primers. Here immunoSEQ multiplex PCR was the method, and the copy in TCRdb shows in-frame clones only, minus some. In the table there are about 180,000 clones, about 82% of which are singletons. Whole-study results and caveats: A later analysis linked a missense DCLRE1C variant to TCR beta V- and J-gene trimming. A later analysis found that most CMV-associated TCR beta chains appeared HLA-restricted.

CDR1 and CDR2 (germline): SGHTA, FQGNSA. CDR3 size: 15 residues. V was clipped by 3 bases and J by 3 bases, with 15 bases between them. The source material was PBMCs. This chain links TRBV7-2 with TRBJ2-7; D might be TRBD2 (5 bases). This receptor was obtained from a man in his late teens or twenties in good health and CMV-seronegative. The CDR3 DNA is TGTGCCAGCAGCTTTCCGGACTTAGCTGACTACGAGCAGTACTTC. This sequence encodes CASSFPDLADYEQYF.